Presented here are 6 T cell receptor beta chains from one specimen sequenced in a study of CD8+ T cells in alopecia areata. The authors extracted RNA and reverse transcribed it into cDNA as the sequencing template. Data came from immunoSEQ multiplex PCR; TCRdb stores just in-frame clones and leaves some out. The sample shows 150,000 or so clones, 55% of them seen only once. Sequencing used CD4+ T cells sorted from blood. Receptors originate from a human donor in good health.

This clone was observed once. The same CDR3 arises from other DNA sequences in this sample as well. This chain joins TRBV5-1 and TRBJ2-1, with TRBD2 identical over 7 bases. This CDR3 has 15 residues. The V gene end was trimmed by 0 bases and the J gene end by 3 bases; junction bases not matched to a gene: 3. The V gene's germline CDR1 is SGHRS and CDR2 YFSETQ. The CDR3 reads CASSLEASGYNEQFF. The DNA of the CDR3 is TGCGCCAGCAGCTTGGAGGCTAGCGGCTACAATGAGCAGTTCTTC.

The chain links TRBV5-4 to TRBJ2-1, with 11 nucleotides matching TRBD2. CDR1 SGHNT and CDR2 YYREEE come from the germline V gene (reference sequence). The J segment lost 3 bases and the V segment lost 4 bases, leaving 6 bases of the junction unmatched. The CDR3 covers 16 residues. The CDR3 region is CASSRTGTSGYNEQFF. CDR3 sequence (DNA): TGTGCCAGCAGCCGGACCGGGACTAGCGGCTACAATGAGCAGTTCTTC.

This clone was counted a single time. The chain links TRBV2 to TRBJ2-1, with D tentatively TRBD2 (7 bases). The CDR3 totals 15 residues. Trimming took 4 bases from V and 8 from J, leaving 18 bases between them. CDR1 is SNHLY, CDR2 FYNNEI, per germline. In DNA form, the CDR3 reads TGTGCCAGCAGTGCTCAGATAGGGGGGAGGGATGAGCAGTTCTTC. Translation gives CASSAQIGGRDEQFF.

This clone showed up just a few times. The rearrangement uses TRBV9 and TRBJ2-1, with D possibly matching TRBD2 (9 bases). The CDR3 length is 15 residues. The germline gives CDR1 SGDLS, CDR2 YYNGEE. Trimming removed 3 bases at V and 4 bases at J, with 14 bases between. The CDR3 DNA reads TGTGCCAGCAGCGCTAGCGGGACAGGTTACAATGAGCAGTTCTTC. Protein product: CASSASGTGYNEQFF.

V usage is TRBV30 and J usage is TRBJ1-1; D is ambiguous. The CDR3 consists of 13 residues. Germline CDR1 is GTSNPN and CDR2 is SVGIG (reference sequence). V lost 4 bases to trimming and J lost 1 base, with 10 bases between them. CDR3 bases: TGTGCCTGGACAGGAACCTCGAACACTGAAGCTTTCTTT. Amino acid sequence: CAWTGTSNTEAFF.

The chain employs TRBV27 and TRBJ1-1; possible D gene TRBD1, 6 bases. This CDR3 has 14 amino acids. The V end was cut by 6 bases, the J end by 4 bases, with 15 bases between. Germline CDR1 and CDR2: MNHEY and SMNVEV (reference sequence). CDR3: CASRGQGGGTEAFF. As DNA, the CDR3 is TGTGCCAGCAGGGGGCAGGGAGGGGGCACTGAAGCTTTCTTT.